These T cell receptor beta chains were read from a single sample in a study of regulatory T cells in long-lasting Graves disease. TCRdb reprocessed the multiplex PCR reads via MiXCR and lists one record per CDR3 protein. The sample holds about 540,000 distinct CDR3 sequences, around an eighth seen once. A further study also used this sample, focusing on T cells in Graves' hyperthyroidism and ophthalmopathy.

The source material was peripheral blood mononuclear cells (PBMCs), sampled at new diagnosis, from a patient treated with antithyroid drugs. Source of these receptors: a man aged 30 to 39 with Graves disease. The CDR3 runs from the conserved cysteine through the conserved F or W. Fields, in order: J gene, D gene, V gene, clone size, CDR3 protein, CDR3 DNA. A D gene is named only where the DNA matches it firmly. Some rows mark clone size as missing; the rest say once, few, many or name a class of expanded clone.

j_call: TRBJ2-1
d_call: TRBD1
v_call: TRBV12-3/TRBV12-4
clone_size: many
cdr3_aa: CASSGRTGRVEQFF
cdr3_nt: TGTGCCAGCAGCGGCCGGACAGGCCGCGTTGAGCAGTTCTTC

j_call: TRBJ2-2
d_call: .
v_call: TRBV27
clone_size: many
cdr3_aa: CASSFRRTNTNTGELFF
cdr3_nt: TGTGCCAGCAGTTTCCGGCGGACAAACACGAACACCGGGGAGCTGTTTTTT

j_call: TRBJ2-1
d_call: TRBD1
v_call: TRBV30
clone_size: many
cdr3_aa: CAWSRQGGGNEQFF
cdr3_nt: TGTGCCTGGAGTCGACAGGGGGGAGGCAATGAGCAGTTCTTC

j_call: TRBJ1-1
d_call: .
v_call: TRBV12-3/TRBV12-4
clone_size: many
cdr3_aa: CASSLGEAFF
cdr3_nt: TGTGCCAGCAGTTTAGGGGAAGCTTTCTTT

j_call: TRBJ2-7
d_call: .
v_call: TRBV20-1
clone_size: many
cdr3_aa: CSAPFFSYEQYF
cdr3_nt: TGCAGTGCTCCGTTTTTTTCCTACGAGCAGTACTTC

j_call: TRBJ1-1
d_call: TRBD1
v_call: TRBV27
clone_size: many
cdr3_aa: CASSFRGRVNTEAFF
cdr3_nt: TGTGCCAGCAGTTTCAGGGGGCGCGTGAACACTGAAGCTTTCTTT

j_call: TRBJ2-3
d_call: .
v_call: TRBV5-4
clone_size: few
cdr3_aa: CASSLGPTPTDTQYF
cdr3_nt: TGTGCCAGCAGCTTGGGCCCTACCCCCACAGATACGCAGTATTTT

j_call: TRBJ2-7
d_call: TRBD1
v_call: TRBV30
clone_size: once
cdr3_aa: CAWTLPGQGYEQYF
cdr3_nt: TGTGCCTGGACACTGCCGGGACAGGGTTACGAGCAGTACTTC

j_call: TRBJ2-6
d_call: .
v_call: TRBV10-3
clone_size: .
cdr3_aa: CAISAPRAGANVLTF
cdr3_nt: TGTGCCATCAGTGCCCCCCGGGCTGGGGCCAACGTCCTGACTTTC

j_call: TRBJ2-7
d_call: .
v_call: TRBV14
clone_size: many
cdr3_aa: CASSRQTTSEQYF
cdr3_nt: TGTGCCAGCAGCCGACAGACGACCAGCGAGCAGTACTTC

j_call: TRBJ2-2
d_call: TRBD1
v_call: TRBV4-1
clone_size: few
cdr3_aa: CASFPGTDETGELFF
cdr3_nt: TGCGCCAGCTTCCCCGGGACAGACGAAACCGGGGAGCTGTTTTTT

j_call: TRBJ2-1
d_call: .
v_call: TRBV7-2
clone_size: many
cdr3_aa: CASSSLAREQFF
cdr3_nt: TGTGCCAGCAGCTCTCTCGCGCGTGAGCAGTTCTTC

j_call: TRBJ2-7
d_call: .
v_call: TRBV7-9
clone_size: many
cdr3_aa: CASSLGRVPGFAYEQYF
cdr3_nt: TGTGCCAGCAGCTTAGGACGGGTCCCAGGGTTTGCCTACGAGCAGTACTTC

j_call: TRBJ2-5
d_call: TRBD2
v_call: TRBV25-1
clone_size: few
cdr3_aa: CASSKSGSGRETQYF
cdr3_nt: TGTGCCAGCAGTAAAAGCGGTAGCGGGAGAGAGACCCAGTACTTC

j_call: TRBJ2-2
d_call: TRBD1
v_call: TRBV30
clone_size: few
cdr3_aa: CAWTGTGGTGELFF
cdr3_nt: TGTGCCTGGACCGGGACAGGGGGCACCGGGGAGCTGTTTTTT

j_call: TRBJ1-1
d_call: .
v_call: TRBV5-1
clone_size: .
cdr3_aa: CASSLADRNTEAFF
cdr3_nt: TGTGCCAGCAGCTTGGCGGACAGAAACACTGAAGCTTTCTTT

j_call: TRBJ2-1
d_call: TRBD2
v_call: TRBV30
clone_size: many
cdr3_aa: CAWRTSGSYNEQFF
cdr3_nt: TGTGCCTGGAGGACTAGCGGGAGCTACAATGAGCAGTTCTTC

j_call: TRBJ1-2
d_call: .
v_call: TRBV7-2
clone_size: many
cdr3_aa: CASSLLGAPDYGYTF
cdr3_nt: TGTGCCAGCAGCTTACTAGGGGCGCCGGACTATGGCTACACCTTC

j_call: TRBJ2-2
d_call: .
v_call: TRBV20-1
clone_size: few
cdr3_aa: CSARIGLMNTGELFF
cdr3_nt: TGCAGTGCTAGGATCGGACTTATGAACACCGGGGAGCTGTTTTTT

j_call: TRBJ1-2
d_call: .
v_call: TRBV5-4
clone_size: .
cdr3_aa: CASIPPPGTKDGYTF
cdr3_nt: TGTGCCAGCATCCCCCCGCCAGGGACAAAAGATGGCTACACCTTC

j_call: TRBJ2-1
d_call: TRBD2
v_call: TRBV19
clone_size: few
cdr3_aa: CASRREGLSEQFF
cdr3_nt: TGTGCCAGTAGACGGGAGGGCCTAAGTGAGCAGTTCTTC

j_call: TRBJ2-3
d_call: .
v_call: TRBV20-1
clone_size: many
cdr3_aa: CSATPDLLPDTQYF
cdr3_nt: TGCAGTGCTACTCCTGACCTCTTACCCGATACGCAGTATTTT

j_call: TRBJ2-7
d_call: .
v_call: TRBV2
clone_size: many
cdr3_aa: CASRSGEGTYEQYF
cdr3_nt: TGTGCCAGCAGGTCGGGGGAAGGGACCTACGAGCAGTACTTC

j_call: TRBJ2-6
d_call: TRBD1
v_call: TRBV2
clone_size: many
cdr3_aa: CASSVRTGRLLGANVLTF
cdr3_nt: TGTGCCAGCAGTGTAAGGACAGGTCGGTTACTGGGGGCCAACGTCCTGACTTTC

j_call: TRBJ1-1
d_call: TRBD1
v_call: TRBV27
clone_size: many
cdr3_aa: CASRLFDRGVAEAFF
cdr3_nt: TGTGCCAGCAGATTGTTCGACAGGGGGGTTGCTGAAGCTTTCTTT

j_call: TRBJ2-7
d_call: TRBD1
v_call: TRBV10-3
clone_size: many
cdr3_aa: CAISERTGSYYEQYF
cdr3_nt: TGTGCCATCAGTGAGAGGACAGGATCCTACTACGAGCAGTACTTC

j_call: TRBJ1-2
d_call: .
v_call: TRBV12-5
clone_size: many
cdr3_aa: CASGLRTIGGGGYTF
cdr3_nt: TGTGCTAGTGGTTTGAGAACGATCGGGGGCGGGGGCTACACCTTC

j_call: TRBJ2-4
d_call: TRBD2
v_call: TRBV27
clone_size: many
cdr3_aa: CASRGGEGAKNIQYF
cdr3_nt: TGTGCCAGCAGGGGCGGGGAGGGAGCCAAAAACATTCAGTACTTC

j_call: TRBJ2-7
d_call: .
v_call: TRBV11-2
clone_size: few
cdr3_aa: CAGSSGRLRDSSYEQYF
cdr3_nt: TGTGCCGGCAGCTCCGGGCGGTTGCGGGACAGTTCCTACGAGCAGTACTTC

j_call: TRBJ2-7
d_call: TRBD1
v_call: TRBV20-1
clone_size: few
cdr3_aa: CSARDGRTGFVQYF
cdr3_nt: TGCAGTGCTAGAGATGGCAGGACAGGATTTGTGCAGTACTTC

j_call: TRBJ2-5
d_call: TRBD2
v_call: TRBV4-2
clone_size: .
cdr3_aa: CASSHLAGSDQETQYF
cdr3_nt: TGTGCCAGCAGCCATCTAGCGGGTTCGGACCAAGAGACCCAGTACTTC